This TCR beta chain was captured by sequencing in a study of blood T cell repertoires in COVID-19. Study-wide background: Researchers got acute and convalescent COVID-19 samples from the United States, Italy and Spain.

Data came from immunoSEQ multiplex PCR; TCRdb stores just in-frame clones and leaves some out. The data hold some 320,000 clones, with more than 75% observed a single time. In terms of age and location, participants ranged from roughly 18 to 95 years and lived in about 25 US areas. Participants had their cohort set by participant-reported clinical history. Trimming took 5 bases from V and 4 from J; bases not matched to a gene: 12. The germline gives CDR1 LNHDA, CDR2 SQIVND (reference sequence). This CDR3 spans 17 amino acids. This sequence originates from a man between 60 and 70 years old who had recovered from COVID-19. V is TRBV19 and J is TRBJ2-2, with 8 positions matching TRBD1. Specimen: PBMCs or T cells enriched from blood (not recorded which). CDR3 sequence (DNA): TGTGCCAGTAGTCCCCCCCGACAGGGGATAGGCACCGGGGAGCTGTTTTTT. Its translation: CASSPPRQGIGTGELFF.